The rows below give T cell receptor beta chains drawn from one sample of a study of CD8 T cells in ankylosing spondylitis. In TCRdb, the 5' RACE reads were re-called with MiXCR into one record per CDR3 protein. Of 500,000 or so distinct CDR3 sequences in the sample, approximately 5.3% were seen once. The specimen was blood, either unsorted or a sorted T cell fraction (not recorded which). The receptors were sampled from a male donor with ankylosing spondylitis. CDR3s include the opening cysteine and the closing phenylalanine or tryptophan. Size is omitted from some rows. Given values are once, few, many or a class for expanded clones.

CDR3aa | j_gene | abundance | v_gene
CASSQDIKGSQPQHF | TRBJ1-5 | many | TRBV4-3
CNARHPTSGRALSYNEQFF | TRBJ2-1 | NA | TRBV20-1
CASSLGIGGGGEQYF | TRBJ2-7 | many | TRBV5-1
CASSQLGRAVYEQYF | TRBJ2-7 | NA | TRBV3-1
CASSLAHPNEQFF | TRBJ2-1 | many | TRBV7-9
CASSVLGEREETQYF | TRBJ2-5 | many | TRBV9
CANSYSGTYNEQFF | TRBJ2-1 | NA | TRBV11-3
CSANSRDSYSTDTQYF | TRBJ2-3 | many | TRBV20-1
CASSPGQTEQYF | TRBJ2-7 | many | TRBV7-9
CASSSRLTDQPQHF | TRBJ1-5 | few | TRBV12-3/TRBV12-4
CASSQGSDNEKLFF | TRBJ1-4 | many | TRBV4-2
CASSPGQGMNTEAFF | TRBJ1-1 | NA | TRBV2
CASSPQQLGDEQFF | TRBJ2-1 | many | TRBV18
CASSQEGLAGPYNEQFF | TRBJ2-1 | NA | TRBV4-1
CATSSGTGWAKNIQYF | TRBJ2-4 | few | TRBV15
CASSSLGRAPYNEQFF | TRBJ2-1 | NA | TRBV12-3/TRBV12-4
CASSFRGRYTGELFF | TRBJ2-2 | many | TRBV5-1
CASSQGGRNTEAFF | TRBJ1-1 | many | TRBV4-3
CASSLGNRGYTGANVLTF | TRBJ2-6 | few | TRBV5-1
CSAAPGGQPQHF | TRBJ1-5 | many | TRBV20-1
CASSLPGHLNTGELFF | TRBJ2-2 | few | TRBV7-9
CASSLDGRNTEAFF | TRBJ1-1 | many | TRBV5-1
CASSSGTHPLSSYNEQFF | TRBJ2-1 | NA | TRBV5-5
CATSRGRGNTEAFF | TRBJ1-1 | many | TRBV15
CASSATPGQASYEQYF | TRBJ2-7 | few | TRBV25-1
CASSFQLGNTEAFF | TRBJ1-1 | many | TRBV12-3/TRBV12-4
CASSFWDRENYNSPLHF | TRBJ1-6 | many | TRBV28
CASRSDGNSNQPQHF | TRBJ1-5 | many | TRBV12-3/TRBV12-4
CASSFETLWKEQFF | TRBJ2-1 | many | TRBV7-9
CSARDRTGAYTGELFF | TRBJ2-2 | few | TRBV20-1
CSQQGAGVETQYF | TRBJ2-5 | many | TRBV20-1
CASSLSGRMTEAFF | TRBJ1-1 | many | TRBV12-3/TRBV12-4
CASSMTSGGPNEQFF | TRBJ2-1 | many | TRBV28
CASTGGANTGELFF | TRBJ2-2 | many | TRBV4-3
CASSVMGEAYNEQFF | TRBJ2-1 | many | TRBV6-4
CATSRTLGGQETQYF | TRBJ2-5 | many | TRBV15
CASSFGYEQYF | TRBJ2-7 | many | TRBV12-3/TRBV12-4
CSARGQGAHYGYTF | TRBJ1-2 | many | TRBV20-1
CASSLGTSGFEVDEKLFF | TRBJ1-4 | many | TRBV5-1
CSALPGTGNSEQYF | TRBJ2-7 | many | TRBV20-1